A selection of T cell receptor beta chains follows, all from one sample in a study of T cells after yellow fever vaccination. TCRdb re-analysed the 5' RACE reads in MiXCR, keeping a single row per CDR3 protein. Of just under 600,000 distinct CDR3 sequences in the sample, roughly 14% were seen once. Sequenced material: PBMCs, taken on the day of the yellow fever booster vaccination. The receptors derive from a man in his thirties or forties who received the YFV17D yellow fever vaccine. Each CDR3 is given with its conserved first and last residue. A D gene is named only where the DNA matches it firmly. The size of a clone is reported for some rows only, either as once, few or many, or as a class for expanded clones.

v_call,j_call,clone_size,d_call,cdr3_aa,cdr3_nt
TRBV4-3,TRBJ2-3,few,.,CASSQGTDGSTDTQYF,TGCGCCAGCAGCCAGGGAACCGACGGGAGCACAGATACGCAGTATTTT
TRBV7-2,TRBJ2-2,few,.,CASSFDPGSNTGELFF,TGTGCCAGCAGCTTCGACCCAGGTTCGAACACCGGGGAGCTGTTTTTT
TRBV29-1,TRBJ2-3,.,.,CSVSTGETDTQYF,TGCAGCGTCTCAACGGGTGAGACAGATACGCAGTATTTT
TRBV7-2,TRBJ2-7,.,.,CASSSREIYEQYF,TGTGCCAGCAGCTCGCGAGAAATCTACGAGCAGTACTTC
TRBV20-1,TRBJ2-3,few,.,CSARDGGFSDTQYF,TGCAGTGCTAGAGATGGGGGCTTTTCAGATACGCAGTATTTT
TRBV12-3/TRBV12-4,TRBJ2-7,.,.,CASSGAGGRAYEQYF,TGTGCCAGCAGTGGGGCGGGCGGGCGAGCCTACGAGCAGTACTTC
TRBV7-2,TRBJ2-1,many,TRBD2,CASSKLSGSGYNEQFF,TGTGCCAGCAGCAAACTTAGCGGGAGTGGGTATAATGAGCAGTTCTTC
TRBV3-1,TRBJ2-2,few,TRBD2,CASSQGAGAVGELFF,TGTGCCAGCAGCCAAGGGGCGGGAGCGGTCGGGGAGCTGTTTTTT
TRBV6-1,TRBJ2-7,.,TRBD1,CASTDRVAYEQYF,TGTGCCAGCACTGACAGGGTTGCGTACGAGCAGTACTTC
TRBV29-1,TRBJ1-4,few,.,CSVSPGVGNEKLFF,TGCAGCGTTTCCCCGGGGGTGGGGAATGAAAAACTGTTTTTT
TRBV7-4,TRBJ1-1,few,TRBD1,CASSRKQGRTEAFF,TGTGCCAGCAGCCGCAAACAGGGGCGGACTGAAGCTTTCTTT
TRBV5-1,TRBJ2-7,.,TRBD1,CASSSTQGAKAYEQYF,TGCGCCAGCAGTTCCACCCAGGGGGCAAAGGCCTACGAGCAGTACTTC
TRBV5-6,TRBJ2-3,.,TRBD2,CASSLMLAGGIDTQYF,TGTGCCAGCAGCTTGATGTTAGCGGGAGGGATAGATACGCAGTATTTT
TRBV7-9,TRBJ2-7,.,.,CASSLEGERKYEQYF,TGTGCCAGCAGCTTAGAGGGAGAGAGGAAATACGAGCAGTACTTC
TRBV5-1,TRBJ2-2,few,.,CASSLGLLDGELFF,TGCGCCAGCAGCTTGGGACTACTCGACGGGGAGCTGTTTTTT
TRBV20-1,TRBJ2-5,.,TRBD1,CSASHRGEQTQYF,TGCAGTGCTAGCCACAGGGGCGAACAGACCCAGTACTTC
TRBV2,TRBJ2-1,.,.,CASSPGTSYNEQFF,TGTGCCAGCAGTCCCGGGACCTCCTACAATGAGCAGTTCTTC
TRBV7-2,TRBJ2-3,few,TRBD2,CASFNSGAYTDTQYF,TGTGCCAGCTTTAATAGCGGGGCATACACAGATACGCAGTATTTT
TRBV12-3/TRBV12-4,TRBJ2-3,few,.,CASSLYQGSMSTQYF,TGTGCCAGCAGTTTATACCAGGGTAGCATGAGTACGCAGTATTTT
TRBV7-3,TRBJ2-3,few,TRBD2,CASSLRLAGVADTQYF,TGTGCCAGCAGCTTAAGGCTAGCGGGAGTCGCAGATACGCAGTATTTT
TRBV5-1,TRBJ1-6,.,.,CASSLAGGRGDSPLHF,TGCGCCAGCAGCTTGGCCGGCGGCCGAGGTGATTCACCCCTCCACTTT
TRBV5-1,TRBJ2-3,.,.,CASSLSDTLLDTQYF,TGCGCCAGCAGCTTGAGCGACACTCTACTAGATACGCAGTATTTT
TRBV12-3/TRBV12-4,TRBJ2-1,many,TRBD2,CASSLSGDNEQFF,TGTGCCAGCAGTTTAAGCGGGGACAATGAGCAGTTCTTC
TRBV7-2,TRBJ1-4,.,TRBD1,CASSGGQGARREKLFF,TGTGCCAGCAGCGGGGGACAGGGGGCGAGGAGGGAAAAACTGTTTTTT
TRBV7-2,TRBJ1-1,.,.,CASSAFRVGAEAFF,TGTGCCAGCAGCGCCTTCAGGGTTGGGGCTGAAGCTTTCTTT
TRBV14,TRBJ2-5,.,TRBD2,CASSQIAGYQETQYF,TGTGCCAGCAGCCAGATAGCGGGGTACCAAGAGACCCAGTACTTC
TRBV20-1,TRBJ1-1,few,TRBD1,CSAEPQGQYEAFF,TGCAGTGCTGAGCCTCAGGGACAGTATGAAGCTTTCTTT
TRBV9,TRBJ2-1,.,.,CASSVAGGISYNEQFF,TGTGCCAGCAGCGTCGCTGGCGGGATCTCCTACAATGAGCAGTTCTTC
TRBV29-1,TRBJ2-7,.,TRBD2,CSALAGVSYEQYF,TGCAGCGCATTAGCGGGAGTCTCCTACGAGCAGTACTTC
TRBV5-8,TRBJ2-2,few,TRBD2,CASSITSGSLTGELFF,TGTGCCAGCAGCATAACTAGCGGGAGCCTCACCGGGGAGCTGTTTTTT
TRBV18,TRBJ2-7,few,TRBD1,CASSPQANRGIEQYF,TGTGCCAGCTCACCACAGGCGAACAGGGGGATCGAGCAGTACTTC
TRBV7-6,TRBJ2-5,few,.,CASSPIRETQYF,TGTGCCAGCAGCCCCATTAGGGAGACCCAGTACTTC
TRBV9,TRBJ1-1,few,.,CAGATSLNTEAFF,TGTGCAGGGGCCACCAGCCTCAACACTGAAGCTTTCTTT
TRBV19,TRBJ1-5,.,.,CASSLQGGVYQPQHF,TGTGCCAGTAGTCTCCAGGGAGGGGTGTATCAGCCCCAGCATTTT
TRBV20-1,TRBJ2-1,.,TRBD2,CSANFLAGEYNEQFF,TGCAGTGCGAACTTCCTAGCGGGAGAGTACAATGAGCAGTTCTTC
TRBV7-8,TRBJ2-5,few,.,CASSPSGLRVETQYF,TGTGCCAGCAGCCCCTCCGGACTGAGAGTGGAGACCCAGTACTTC
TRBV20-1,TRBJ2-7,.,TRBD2,CSASETSGRGEQYF,TGCAGTGCTAGTGAAACTAGCGGGAGGGGGGAGCAGTACTTC
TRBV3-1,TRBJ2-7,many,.,CASSHLGGRLYEQYF,TGTGCCAGCAGCCATCTGGGCGGACGCCTCTACGAGCAGTACTTC
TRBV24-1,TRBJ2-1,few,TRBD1,CATSDDRDRANEQFF,TGTGCCACCAGTGATGACCGGGACAGGGCGAATGAGCAGTTCTTC
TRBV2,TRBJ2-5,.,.,CASAAESRRQETQYF,TGTGCCAGCGCAGCGGAGTCCAGACGCCAAGAGACCCAGTACTTC
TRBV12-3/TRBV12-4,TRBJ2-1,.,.,CASNDSGDEQFF,TGTGCCAGCAACGACTCAGGGGATGAGCAGTTCTTC
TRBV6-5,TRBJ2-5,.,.,CASSYGQGIETQYF,TGTGCCAGCAGTTACGGCCAGGGGATAGAGACCCAGTACTTC
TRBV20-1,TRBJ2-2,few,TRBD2,CSASESSGTNTGELFF,TGCAGTGCTAGTGAGTCTAGCGGGACGAACACCGGGGAGCTGTTTTTT
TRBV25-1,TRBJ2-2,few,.,CASSERTINTGELFF,TGTGCCAGCAGTGAAAGGACAATAAACACCGGGGAGCTGTTTTTT
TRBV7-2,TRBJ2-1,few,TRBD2,CASSSGLDVNKRNEQFF,TGTGCCAGCAGCTCGGGACTAGATGTCAATAAGAGGAATGAGCAGTTCTTC
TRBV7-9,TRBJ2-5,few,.,CASSSYRLSETQYF,TGTGCCAGCAGCTCATACAGGCTTTCGGAGACCCAGTACTTC
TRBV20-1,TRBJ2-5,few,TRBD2,CSVAGPGGLETQYF,TGCAGTGTCGCGGGGCCGGGGGGGTTAGAGACCCAGTACTTC
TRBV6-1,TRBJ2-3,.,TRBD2,CASRSGLAVDTDTQYF,TGTGCCAGCAGGTCGGGACTAGCGGTGGACACAGATACGCAGTATTTT
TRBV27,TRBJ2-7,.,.,CASSRGTTYEQYF,TGTGCCAGCAGTAGGGGGACTACCTACGAGCAGTACTTC
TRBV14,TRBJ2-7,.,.,CASSPMGGSTYEQYF,TGTGCCAGCAGCCCAATGGGGGGCTCCACCTACGAGCAGTACTTC
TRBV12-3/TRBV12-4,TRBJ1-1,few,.,CASSLGTLGAFF,TGTGCCAGCAGTTTAGGGACCTTGGGAGCTTTCTTT
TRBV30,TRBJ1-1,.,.,CAWTEVRDTEAFF,TGTGCCTGGACCGAAGTGCGGGACACTGAAGCTTTCTTT
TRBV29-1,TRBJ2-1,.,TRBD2,CSVDPSGNLYNEQFF,TGCAGCGTAGATCCTAGCGGGAACTTATACAATGAGCAGTTCTTC
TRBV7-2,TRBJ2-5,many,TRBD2,CASSLFGTREQETQYF,TGTGCCAGCAGCTTATTTGGGACTAGAGAGCAAGAGACCCAGTACTTC
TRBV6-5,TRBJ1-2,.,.,CASSYRRLGDTYGYTF,TGTGCCAGCAGTTATAGGCGATTAGGGGACACCTATGGCTACACCTTC